This T cell receptor (beta chain) emerged from a study of cytomegalovirus exposure and HLA in healthy donors. About the study: Researchers found that less than 90% of 300 to 450 genotyped donors fell within the Caucasian-associated ancestry cluster.

Study conclusions and caveats: An analysis that came later showed most CMV-associated TCR beta chains appearing HLA-restricted. Clonal expansion was found to be greater in HLA-associated TCR beta chains than in equally common others in a later analysis.

The sample holds a few counts of this clone. What it binds is unknown. PCR was performed using 60 Vbeta and 13 Jbeta primers. Sequenced by immunoSEQ multiplex PCR; TCRdb stores in-frame clones only, minus some. The table has around 140,000 clones, more than 75% seen once. The CDR3 totals 12 residues. V was cut by 7 bases and J by 2 bases, with 9 bases left in between. The V gene's germline CDR1 is WSHSY and CDR2 SAAADI. The sample comprised PBMCs. This chain links TRBV10-2 with TRBJ2-7; D remains unclear. The TCR sequence derives from a male donor in good health and CMV-seronegative. The CDR3 DNA follows: TGCGCCAGCACCGACGGAGCCTACGAGCAGTACTTC. Protein product: CASTDGAYEQYF.